The entry below gives a single T cell receptor beta chain sequence along with its context. The data were obtained in a study of early T cells in non-severe SARS-CoV-2 infection. Via MiXCR, TCRdb re-called the 5' RACE reads, giving one row per CDR3 protein. The sample contains nearly 90,000 distinct CDR3 sequences, about 15% of which appear only once. Germline V lookup: CDR1 LNHNV, CDR2 YYDKDF (reference sequence). V lost 3 bases and J lost 6, with 18 bases in between. CDR3 length: 16 residues. This clonotype was obtained from an adult who was a healthcare worker with PCR-confirmed SARS-CoV-2 infection or an uninfected control (not recorded which). The material sequenced was whole blood. The chain is built from TRBV15 and TRBJ1-5, with D maybe TRBD1 (5 bases). Here the CDR3 reads CATSSTSGGFRQPQHF. CDR3 in DNA: TGTGCCACCAGCAGTACCTCTGGGGGGTTCCGTCAGCCCCAGCATTTT.